This entry lists 23 T cell receptor beta chains sequenced from one sample in a study of OX40 agonist ivuxolimab in advanced cancers. Method: immunoSEQ multiplex PCR; TCRdb's copy keeps in-frame clones and lacks some. The data contain under 95,000 clones, over 90% of them singletons. The sample consisted of CD4+ or CD8+ T cells sorted from blood, taken in a trial of the OX40 agonist ivuxolimab. The receptors derive from an adult with an advanced solid tumor such as melanoma, head and neck, liver or kidney cancer.

This clone was counted between two and nine times. This chain links TRBV19 with TRBJ1-5; D call uncertain. With 2 bases removed from V and 6 bases from J, the gap between germline ends came to 8 bases. CDR3 length: 13 amino acids. Germline loops: CDR1 LNHDA, CDR2 SQIVND (reference sequence). The CDR3 protein is CASSITYPQPQHF. DNA of the CDR3: TGTGCCAGTAGTATAACTTATCCTCAGCCCCAGCATTTT.

This clone came up a few times. CDR3 DNA: TGCAGTGCTAGGGCCCCCTATGGCTACACCTTC. Translated, it gives CSARAPYGYTF. The chain is built from TRBV20-1 and TRBJ1-2; no firm D call. This CDR3 has 11 amino acids. Trimming cost V 3 bases and J 4 bases, with 6 bases left between them. The germline CDR1 and CDR2 sequences are DFQATT and SNEGSKA (reference sequence).

The chain joins TRBV4-2 to TRBJ2-7; 8 bases agree with TRBD1. CDR3 size: 15 residues. The J segment lost 5 bases and the V segment lost 8 bases, leaving 14 bases of the junction unmatched. Germline V lookup: CDR1 LGHNA, CDR2 YNFKEQ. In DNA, the CDR3 is TGTGCCAGCCGCACGGATGGCAGGGGGCTGCACGAGCAGTACTTC. It is translated as CASRTDGRGLHEQYF.

The chain's CDR3 is CASSVSGALGEQYF. The DNA for the CDR3 is TGTGCCAGCAGTGTTTCCGGGGCGCTCGGGGAGCAGTACTTC. The V gene is TRBV7-6, the J gene TRBJ2-7; possibly TRBD1 or TRBD2 for D (5 bases each). Germline V CDR1 and CDR2: SGHVS, FNYEAQ. Trimming took off 6 bases at V and 7 bases at J, with 19 bases between the two ends. This CDR3 is 14 amino acids long.

The chain has TRBV30 and TRBJ1-2, with a possible D match to TRBD1 (6 bases). There are 14 residues in the CDR3. V shed 5 bases and J shed 5 bases, with 18 bases lying between them. Per germline, CDR1 GTSNPN and CDR2 SVGIG (reference sequence). The CDR3 loop is CAWGPGGMEYGYTF. CDR3 in DNA: TGTGCCTGGGGACCCGGGGGCATGGAGTATGGCTACACCTTC.

The chain carries TRBV11-2 and TRBJ2-5; 9 positions agree with TRBD2. J lost 1 base, V lost 2 bases, and 2 bases had no gene match. This CDR3 contains 15 residues. The germline V gene has CDR1 SGHAT and CDR2 FQNNGV. The CDR3 DNA reads as TGTGCCAGCAGCTTACCAGCGGGAGGCCAAGAGACCCAGTACTTC. It translates to CASSLPAGGQETQYF.

In DNA, the CDR3 is TGTGCCAGCAGCCCGTCCGGACTTACCTACGAGCAGTACTTC. It encodes CASSPSGLTYEQYF. The chain has TRBV7-8 and TRBJ2-7; a possible D gene is TRBD2 (5 bases). The CDR3 extends over 14 amino acids. Trimming pared 5 bases from V and 2 bases from J, leaving 13 bases between. Germline V gene lookup returns CDR1 SGHVS and CDR2 FQNEAQ.

Regarding this clone: Within the sample, other DNA sequences also encode this same CDR3. The genes are TRBV27 and TRBJ2-7; D uncertain. Trimming removed 2 bases at V and 3 bases at J, with 2 bases between. The CDR3 has 11 amino acids. Germline V CDR1 and CDR2: MNHEY, SMNVEV (reference sequence). CDR3 protein: CASSLGYEQYF. The CDR3 DNA reads as TGTGCCAGCAGTTTAGGCTACGAGCAGTACTTC.

The chain carries TRBV27 and TRBJ1-2, with D tentatively TRBD1 (5 bases). The CDR3 runs 14 residues. Germline V gene data show CDR1 as MNHEY and CDR2 as SMNVEV (reference sequence). With 5 bases removed from V and 6 bases from J, the gap between germline ends came to 16 bases. The DNA for the CDR3 is TGTGCCAGCAGTCCTCTTACAGGCTCGCATGGCTACACCTTC. This gives the protein CASSPLTGSHGYTF.

V usage is TRBV30 and J usage is TRBJ1-5; no clear D. V was pared by 0 bases and J by 3 bases, with 9 bases between. In germline, CDR1 is GTSNPN, CDR2 SVGIG (reference sequence). CDR3 size: 14 residues. The CDR3 sequence: CAWSVGSPNQPQHF. The CDR3 DNA sequence: TGTGCCTGGAGTGTAGGCAGCCCCAATCAGCCCCAGCATTTT.

This clone was found once. This sequence joins TRBV7-2 and TRBJ2-5; the match to TRBD2 covers 7 bases. The CDR3 loop spans 16 amino acids. Germline V gene data show CDR1 as SGHTA and CDR2 as FQGNSA. V shed 1 base, J shed 5 bases, and the junction held 10 bases outside the gene matches. The CDR3 DNA reads as TGTGCCAGCAGCTTAGGTTTGGGACTACTAGGGGAGACCCAGTACTTC. The encoded protein is CASSLGLGLLGETQYF. Based on the CDR3 plus reference TRBV7-2 and TRBJ2-5, the full variable domain is GAGVSQSPSNKVTEKGKDVELRCDPISGHTALYWYRQSLGQGLEFLIYFQGNSAPDKSGLPSDRFSAERTGGSVSTLTIQRTQQEDSAVYLCASSLGLGLLGETQYFGPGTRLLVL.

V is TRBV12-5 and J is TRBJ1-4, with 8 bases matching TRBD1. The CDR3 spans 16 residues. V shed 2 bases, J shed 4 bases, and the junction held 6 bases outside the gene matches. The germline V gene has CDR1 LGHNT and CDR2 FRNRAP. The CDR3 is CASGLYKGQVNEKLFF. The CDR3 bases are TGTGCTAGTGGTTTGTACAAGGGACAGGTTAATGAAAAACTGTTTTTT.

V gene TRBV28 combines with J gene TRBJ2-4; the D is unclear. Between the trimmed V and J ends, which lost 2 bases and 0 bases, there was a span of 11 bases. Germline loops: CDR1 MDHEN, CDR2 SYDVKM. CDR3 length equals 16 residues. The CDR3 sequence is CASSLRQTLAKNIQYF. DNA of the CDR3: TGTGCCAGCAGTTTACGGCAGACACTAGCCAAAAACATTCAGTACTTC. Complete variable domain (other parts from reference TRBV28 and TRBJ2-4): DVKVTQSSRYLVKRTGEKVFLECVQDMDHENMFWYRQDPGLGLRLIYFSYDVKMKEKGDIPEGYSVSREKKERFSLILESASTNQTSMYLCASSLRQTLAKNIQYFGAGTRLSVL.

The rearrangement uses TRBV7-2 and TRBJ1-2, with D uncertain. CDR3 length: 16 residues. CDR1 is SGHTA, CDR2 FQGNSA, per germline. V gave up 4 bases and J gave up 3 bases, with 18 bases separating them. The CDR3 nucleotides are TGTGCCAGCAGCTCCACCCGGGAGGGAGGGCACTATGGCTACACCTTC. It codes for CASSSTREGGHYGYTF.

This clone was picked up a small number of times. This chain connects TRBV9 to TRBJ1-1; TRBD1 matches at 9 bases. CDR1 and CDR2 from the germline V gene are SGDLS and YYNGEE. Trimming at V came to 2 bases and at J to 5 bases, leaving 7 bases not matched to a gene. CDR3 size: 15 residues. CDR3 coding DNA: TGTGCCAGCAGCGTCGAGGGACAGGGTAGGACTGAAGCTTTCTTT. Its translation is CASSVEGQGRTEAFF.

DNA of the CDR3: TGTGCCAGCAGCCGGGGCCGACTAGCGGGCTACAATGAGCAGTTCTTC. It translates to CASSRGRLAGYNEQFF. The chain joins TRBV14 to TRBJ2-1; 10 bases match TRBD2. Trimming took 4 bases from V and 3 from J; bases not matched to a gene: 6. The CDR3 has 16 amino acids. CDR1 is SGHDN, CDR2 FVKESK, per germline.

Here the CDR3 reads CASKPPNEPNEKLFF. The CDR3 region has the DNA TGTGCCAGCAAACCCCCTAACGAGCCGAATGAAAAACTGTTTTTT. The chain links TRBV27 to TRBJ1-4; D uncertain. This CDR3 spans 15 amino acids. Deletions cut 7 bases from V and 5 bases from J, with 17 bases between. Germline-derived CDR1 and CDR2 are MNHEY and SMNVEV (reference sequence).

The rearrangement uses TRBV7-9 and TRBJ2-7; TRBD2 agrees at 9 bases. This CDR3 region has 16 residues. CDR1 and CDR2 (germline): SEHNR, FQNEAQ (reference sequence). J was trimmed by 1 base and V by 1 base; bases with no gene match: 5. CDR3 nucleotides: TGTGCCAGCAGCTTAGTGGGCGGGAGGGGATCCTACGAGCAGTACTTC. This codes for CASSLVGGRGSYEQYF.

The chain carries TRBV5-6 and TRBJ2-1, with 10 bases aligning to TRBD2. Per the germline V gene, CDR1 is SGHDT and CDR2 is YYEEEE. Unmatched junction bases numbered 6, after V lost 3 bases and J lost 6 bases. There are 15 residues in the CDR3. The DNA for the CDR3 is TGTGCCAGCAGCTCGAGCGGGGGGGCAATCAATGAGCAGTTCTTC. Amino acids: CASSSSGGAINEQFF.

The rearrangement joins TRBV5-1 to TRBJ1-5, with 7 bases lining up with TRBD1. V lost 4 bases, J lost 4 bases, and 8 bases stayed unmatched. CDR3 size: 15 residues. CDR1 is SGHRS, CDR2 YFSETQ, per germline. The CDR3 loop reads CASSIMGQPNQPQHF. The DNA of the CDR3 is TGCGCCAGCAGCATAATGGGACAGCCTAATCAGCCCCAGCATTTT.

V is TRBV5-8 and J is TRBJ2-7; D possibly corresponds to TRBD1 (6 bases). V was trimmed by 2 bases and J by 2 bases, leaving 11 bases between them. Germline V lookup: CDR1 SGHTS, CDR2 YDEGEE. CDR3 length: 14 amino acids. This CDR3 is CASSLRAGAYEQYF. Written as DNA, the CDR3 is TGTGCCAGCAGCTTACGTGCAGGGGCCTACGAGCAGTACTTC.

V gene TRBV27 combines with J gene TRBJ2-1, with 8 bases lining up with TRBD1. Germline V lookup: CDR1 MNHEY, CDR2 SMNVEV (reference sequence). The CDR3 loop spans 13 amino acids. V was pared by 10 bases and J by 2 bases, with 4 bases of the junction left unmatched. The CDR3 region has the DNA TGTGCCACCTGGACAGGGCCCTACAATGAGCAGTTCTTC. Translated, it gives CATWTGPYNEQFF.

The chain couples TRBV4-3 to TRBJ1-5; the match to TRBD1 covers 7 bases. CDR1 is LGHNA and CDR2 is YSLEER in the germline V gene. Losses at the gene ends were 1 base for V and 1 base for J; bases not matched to a gene: 7. This CDR3 contains 17 residues. This CDR3 reads CASSQVISGGSNQPQHF. The CDR3 bases are TGCGCCAGCAGCCAAGTCATCTCAGGGGGAAGCAATCAGCCCCAGCATTTT.